This T cell receptor beta chain is from a study of blood T cells in healthy people across ages. Study-wide background: Per every two T cells, about one barcoded beta molecule was captured by template switching.

The study's findings and limits: From one million sequenced T cells, diversity estimates were lower bounds. Older age went with lower TCR beta diversity per million T cells, in a roughly linear way.

Caucasian, healthy and from Russia, the donors were aged between roughly 6 and 95. Then a second PCR, running roughly 7 to 11 cycles, was carried out with a sample-barcoded 5' primer and a J-beta primer mix. TCRdb independently ran MiXCR on the 5' RACE reads; one entry per CDR3 protein. The data hold roughly 700,000 distinct CDR3 sequences, with approximately 50% observed a single time. This clonotype was recorded many times. Its antigen is currently unknown. The CDR3 runs to 14 residues. The V and J ends lost 6 bases and 5 bases, in that order; junction bases with no gene match: 11. Germline V gene lookup returns CDR1 SQVTM and CDR2 ANQGSEA.

This receptor was taken from an older woman in good health. This sequence joins TRBV29-1 and TRBJ2-5, with TRBD1 matching 8 bases. Sequenced sample: blood. For the CDR3, the DNA is TGCAGCGTGGCCCCTCAGGGGGCTTATGAGACCCAGTACTTC. It specifies CSVAPQGAYETQYF. Based on the CDR3 plus reference TRBV29-1 and TRBJ2-5, the full variable domain is SAVISQKPSRDICQRGTSLTIQCQVDSQVTMMFWYRQQPGQSLTLIATANQGSEATYESGFVIDKFPISRPNLTFSTLTVSNMSPEDSSIYLCSVAPQGAYETQYFGPGTRLLVL.